Presented here are 5 T cell receptor beta chains from one specimen sequenced in a study of regulatory T cells in long-lasting Graves disease. Arm-PCR of CDR3 regions and iRepertoire HTBI primers were the basis on which TCR beta libraries were built. TCRdb reanalysed the multiplex PCR reads using MiXCR and keeps one entry per CDR3 protein. In the table there are more than 350,000 distinct CDR3 sequences, about 15% of which are singletons. Time point denoted: newly diagnosed GD, antithyroid drugs for less than 3 months. Isolated PBMC RNA provided the starting material for the TCR library. In addition, the sample was reused for a study of T cells in Graves' hyperthyroidism and ophthalmopathy.

Source: peripheral blood mononuclear cells (PBMCs), taken at new diagnosis, from a patient treated with antithyroid drugs. These receptors all come from a woman in her twenties or thirties with Graves disease.

This clonotype was picked up many times. This chain joins TRBV5-1 and TRBJ2-3, with 16 bases that match TRBD2. V was pared by 3 bases and J by 3 bases, with 13 bases of the junction left unmatched. The CDR3 is made up of 20 amino acids. Germline V lookup: CDR1 SGHRS, CDR2 YFSETQ. The CDR3 spells CASSSGTSGRVHRGTDTQYF. The CDR3 DNA sequence: TGCGCCAGCAGCTCGGGGACTAGCGGGAGGGTCCACCGAGGTACAGATACGCAGTATTTT.

This clonotype was observed at least ten times. J is TRBJ2-5 and V is TRBV10-3; D is perhaps TRBD2 (5 bases). The CDR3 runs 14 residues. In germline, CDR1 is ENHRY, CDR2 SYGVKD. The V and J ends lost 6 bases and 2 bases respectively, with 13 bases between them. The DNA of the CDR3 is TGTGCCATCAGCCAACTAGGGCAACAAGAGACCCAGTACTTC. As protein: CAISQLGQQETQYF.

This clonotype was recorded only once. The rearrangement joins TRBV4-1 to TRBJ2-5, with 16 bases matching TRBD2. This CDR3 region has 19 residues. In germline, CDR1 is MGHRA, CDR2 YSYEKL. Unmatched junction bases numbered 11, after V lost 3 bases and J lost 4 bases. The CDR3 DNA is TGCGCCAGCAGCCATCCGGGACTAGCGGGAGGGCCGCTAAGAGAGACCCAGTACTTC. This sequence encodes CASSHPGLAGGPLRETQYF.

The sample holds many counts of this clonotype. J is TRBJ2-1 and V is TRBV3-1; D tentatively reads TRBD1 or TRBD2 (6 bases each). The length of the CDR3 is 13 residues. CDR1 LGHDT and CDR2 YNNKEL come from the germline V gene (reference sequence). V was clipped by 4 bases and J by 5 bases, with 9 bases between them. In DNA form, the CDR3 reads TGTGCCAGCAGCCCGGGGGCCCACAATGAGCAGTTCTTC. This translates into CASSPGAHNEQFF.

The table lists this clonotype with a few counts. The chain recombines TRBV11-2 with TRBJ2-3; TRBD1 matches at 9 bases. Germline V gene sequence: CDR1 SGHAT, CDR2 FQNNGV. The J segment lost 1 base and the V segment lost 4 bases, leaving 3 bases of the junction unmatched. The CDR3 is made up of 15 amino acids. CDR3 bases: TGTGCCAGCAGCTGGGACAGGGTTGGCACAGATACGCAGTATTTT. Translating it yields CASSWDRVGTDTQYF.